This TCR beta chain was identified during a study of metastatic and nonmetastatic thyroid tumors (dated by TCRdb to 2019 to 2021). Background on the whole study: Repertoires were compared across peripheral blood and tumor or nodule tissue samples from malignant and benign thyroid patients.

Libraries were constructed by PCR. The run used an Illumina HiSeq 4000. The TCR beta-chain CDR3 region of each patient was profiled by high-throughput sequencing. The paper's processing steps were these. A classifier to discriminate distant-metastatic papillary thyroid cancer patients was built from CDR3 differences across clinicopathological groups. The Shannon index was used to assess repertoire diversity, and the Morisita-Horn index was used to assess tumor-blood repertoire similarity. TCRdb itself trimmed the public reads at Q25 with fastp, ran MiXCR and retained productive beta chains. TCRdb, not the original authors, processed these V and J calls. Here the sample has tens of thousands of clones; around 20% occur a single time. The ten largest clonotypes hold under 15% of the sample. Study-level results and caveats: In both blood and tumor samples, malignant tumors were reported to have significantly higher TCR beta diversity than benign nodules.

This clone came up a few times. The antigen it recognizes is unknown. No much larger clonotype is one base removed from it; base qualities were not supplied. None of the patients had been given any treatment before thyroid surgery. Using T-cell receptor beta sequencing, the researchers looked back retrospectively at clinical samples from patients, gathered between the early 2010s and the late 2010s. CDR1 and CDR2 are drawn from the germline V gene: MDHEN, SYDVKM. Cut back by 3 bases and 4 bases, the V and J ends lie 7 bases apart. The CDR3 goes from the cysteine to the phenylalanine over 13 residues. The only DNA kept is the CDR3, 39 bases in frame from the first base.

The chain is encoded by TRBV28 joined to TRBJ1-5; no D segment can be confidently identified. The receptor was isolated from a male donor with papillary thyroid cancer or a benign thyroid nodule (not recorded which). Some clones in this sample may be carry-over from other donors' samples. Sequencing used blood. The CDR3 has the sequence CASSFGGNQPQHF. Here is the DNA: TGTGCCAGCAGTTTCGGAGGGAATCAGCCCCAGCATTTT.